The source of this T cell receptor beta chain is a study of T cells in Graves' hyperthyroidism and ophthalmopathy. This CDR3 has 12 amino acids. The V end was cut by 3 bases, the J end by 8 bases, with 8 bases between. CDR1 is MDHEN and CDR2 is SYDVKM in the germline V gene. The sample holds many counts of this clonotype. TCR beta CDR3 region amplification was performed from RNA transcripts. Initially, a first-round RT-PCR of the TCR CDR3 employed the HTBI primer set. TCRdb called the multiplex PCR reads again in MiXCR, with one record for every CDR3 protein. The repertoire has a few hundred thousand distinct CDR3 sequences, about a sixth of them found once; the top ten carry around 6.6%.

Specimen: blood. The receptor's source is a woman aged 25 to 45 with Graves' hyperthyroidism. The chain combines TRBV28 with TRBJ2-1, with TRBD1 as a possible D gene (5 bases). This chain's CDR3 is CASSLWGDEQFF. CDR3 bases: TGTGCCAGCAGTTTGTGGGGCGATGAGCAGTTCTTC.